This TCR beta chain was observed in a study of T cell responses to AZD1222 COVID-19 vaccine. Overall study context: Analysis merged second doses at about 4 or about 12 weeks. Study observations and caveats: Nearly half of spike-specific TCRs reportedly go after variant regions that carry no mutations.

Generated by immunoSEQ multiplex PCR, the TCRdb table keeps only in-frame clones and is missing some. The sample lists fewer than 100,000 clones; roughly 88% were seen once. CDR1 and CDR2 (germline): MGHDK, SYGVNS. Trimming left V 4 bases short and J 4 bases short, with 13 bases between. This CDR3 is 14 amino acids long. Regarding this clone: Its cognate antigen is unknown.

The source is an adult in good health. The sample here was peripheral blood, taken on day 0 of AZD1222 vaccination. The V call is TRBV25-1, the J call TRBJ1-1, with no clear D. The CDR3 here is CASSARDPATEAFF. The CDR3 nucleotides read TGTGCCAGCAGTGCCCGCGACCCTGCCACTGAAGCTTTCTTT.